This T cell receptor beta chain is drawn from a study of blood T cell repertoires in COVID-19. The wider study: Acute and convalescent COVID-19 specimens originated in the United States, Italy and Spain. In each case, the material was cDNA or gDNA derived from T cells, B-cell-depleted T cells, or PBMCs.

In the authors' methods: Amplification of reference gene primers provided the estimated nucleated cell counts. Repertoires were generated with immunoSEQ multiplex PCR, while TCRdb's copy carries only in-frame clones and drops some. That table furnishes V, J and clone size, whereas the DNA furnished D and trimming. The table lists about 260,000 clones, about 85% of them singletons, with 2.2% in the top ten. Material: peripheral blood. The source of this sequence is a woman in her fifties or sixties who had recovered from COVID-19.

The CDR3 DNA sequence: TGTGCCAGCAGTTACGTAGCGGGAGCGGGCGAGCAGTTCTTC. Translated, it gives CASSYVAGAGEQFF. The chain links TRBV6-2 or TRBV6-3 to TRBJ2-1, with 9 bases matching TRBD2. CDR1 is MNHEY and CDR2 is SVGEGT in the germline V gene. After removal of 2 bases from V and 10 bases from J, the junction contained 6 bases not matched to a gene. The CDR3 totals 14 residues.